These 22 T cell receptor beta chains originate from one sample sequenced in a study of metastatic and nonmetastatic thyroid tumors (dated by TCRdb to 2019 to 2021). Library method: PCR. Sequenced using an Illumina HiSeq 4000. TCRdb handled the public reads itself, with Q25 trimming in fastp and clone calling in MiXCR, and kept productive beta chains. The sample table shows some 30,000 clones, and about 20% are seen once. The leading ten clones occupy approximately 8.2% of the sample. No patient had received any treatment before thyroid surgery. The specimen was blood. The source is a female donor with papillary thyroid cancer or a benign thyroid nodule (not recorded which). Some clones in this sample may be carry-over from other donors' samples.

As to this clone: A much larger clone sits a single nucleotide away, making a read error possible. The rearrangement links TRBV29-1 to TRBJ1-1, with D unclear. The length of the CDR3 is 13 residues. Per germline, CDR1 SQVTM and CDR2 ANQGSEA. The DNA of the CDR3 is TGCAGCGTTGAAGACAATGCGAACACTGAAGCTTCCTTT. Protein: CSVEDNANTEASF.

Only a few counts were recorded for this clone. The chain links TRBV28 to TRBJ1-2, with D maybe TRBD1 (6 bases). This CDR3 is built from 15 residues. CDR1 is MDHEN and CDR2 is SYDVKM in the germline V gene. V lost 11 bases and J 0 bases, leaving 19 bases between the germline ends. The CDR3 reads CAVRGTLEANYGYTF. As DNA, the CDR3 is TGTGCCGTTAGGGGGACACTCGAAGCTAACTATGGCTACACCTTC.

This clone was seen repeatedly, ten times or more. The CDR3 coding sequence is TGTGCCAGCAGCCTCCTACCGGGACAGGGATCACCCCTCCACTTT. Translating gives CASSLLPGQGSPLHF. J is TRBJ1-6 and V is TRBV3-1, with TRBD1 identical over 9 bases. This CDR3 spans 15 amino acids. The trim removed 4 bases at V and 10 bases at J, leaving 8 bases unmatched. CDR1 is LGHDT and CDR2 is YNNKEL in the germline V gene (reference sequence). The full variable domain, with the rest looked up from reference TRBV3-1 and TRBJ1-6, is DTAVSQTPKYLVTQMGNDKSIKCEQNLGHDTMYWYKQDSKKFLKIMFSYNNKELIINETVPNRFSPKSPDKAHLNLHINSLELGDSAVYFCASSLLPGQGSPLHFGNGTRLTVT.

This clone appeared many times. V is TRBV19 and J is TRBJ1-1; D is possibly TRBD1 (6 bases). This CDR3 has 15 amino acids. Germline V gene sequence: CDR1 LNHDA, CDR2 SQIVND (reference sequence). Trimming took 1 base from V and 5 from J, leaving 14 bases between them. In DNA form, the CDR3 reads TGTGCCAGTAGTATAGGGGCAGGGGTTTTGACTGAAGCTTTCTTT. Encoded protein: CASSIGAGVLTEAFF.

V gene TRBV25-1 combines with J gene TRBJ2-7; D gene uncertain. V was trimmed by 5 bases and J by 4 bases, leaving 9 bases between them. CDR3 length: 12 residues. Germline V gene lookup returns CDR1 MGHDK and CDR2 SYGVNS. The CDR3 loop reads CASSLSSYEQYF. The DNA for the CDR3 is TGTGCCAGCAGTCTCTCTAGTTACGAGCAGTACTTC.

The table lists this clone with many counts. The V gene is TRBV13, the J gene TRBJ2-5; 12 bases match TRBD2. Germline loops: CDR1 PRHDT, CDR2 FYEKMQ (reference sequence). With V trimmed by 3 bases and J by 3 bases, 2 bases remained unmatched. The CDR3 totals 15 residues. The CDR3 region has the DNA TGTGCCAGCAGCTTGCCTAGCGGGGGGGAAGAGACCCAGTACTTC. Translated: CASSLPSGGEETQYF.

In its sample, this clone is medium-sized. This chain links TRBV20-1 with TRBJ2-2; a weak D match, TRBD2 (6 bases). Trimming removed 2 bases from V and 0 bases from J, with 13 bases in between. The CDR3 contains 16 residues. CDR1 DFQATT and CDR2 SNEGSKA come from the germline V gene (reference sequence). As DNA, the CDR3 is TGCAGTGCTAGACGGGGACTGGCGACGAACACCGGGGAGCTGTTTTTT. This sequence encodes CSARRGLATNTGELFF.

There are many counts of this clone. The V and J genes are TRBV12-5 and TRBJ2-2, with 10 nucleotides matching TRBD1. The junction had 2 bases not matched to a gene; V was cut back by 9 bases and J by 4 bases. From germline, CDR1 is LGHNT and CDR2 FRNRAP. This CDR3 comprises 13 residues. The CDR3 DNA reads TGTGCTAGGAGGACAGGGGGCACCGGGGAGCTGTTTTTT. This translates into CARRTGGTGELFF.

This chain connects TRBV11-3 to TRBJ2-5; D is unclear. Germline V CDR1 and CDR2: SGHNT, YENEEA. Trimming left V 3 bases short and J 4 bases short, with 18 bases between. The CDR3 is 16 amino acids. CDR3 in amino acids: CASSFKRARGIETQYF. The CDR3 DNA follows: TGTGCCAGCAGCTTTAAGCGCGCACGAGGTATAGAGACCCAGTACTTC.

On this clone: The junction departs from germline at one end; a sequencing error may be responsible. The chain couples TRBV5-1 to TRBJ1-5; a weak D match, TRBD1 (6 bases). CDR1 is SGHRS, CDR2 YFSETQ, per germline. This CDR3 has 15 amino acids. The CDR3 loop reads CASSPGSGGNQTQQF. CDR3 DNA sequence: TGCGCCAGCAGTCCTGGGTCGGGGGGCAATCAGACCCAGCAATTT.

At least ten counts were recorded for this clone. The genes are TRBV7-9 and TRBJ2-7; the match to TRBD1 covers 12 bases. V was clipped by 6 bases and J by 1 base; unmatched bases: 4. Germline-derived CDR1 and CDR2 are SEHNR and FQNEAQ (reference sequence). The CDR3 spans 15 residues. In DNA form, the CDR3 reads TGTGCCAGCAGTCCGGGACAGGGGGCTTCCTACGAGCAGTACTTC. It specifies CASSPGQGASYEQYF.

Concerning this clone: A junction end diverges from the germline sequence, so it may reflect a read error. The chain employs TRBV6-9 and TRBJ2-2; 7 bases agree with TRBD1. This CDR3 has 14 amino acids. Germline V CDR1 and CDR2: MNHGY, SVAAGI. CDR3 nucleotides: TGCGCCAGCAGCACGACAGGGTTGGCCGGGGAGCTGTTTTTT. This codes for CASSTTGLAGELFF.

This clone qualifies as medium-sized (0.01 to 0.1%). This sequence joins TRBV6-6 and TRBJ2-3; the D gene is possibly TRBD2 (5 bases). Germline V gene sequence: CDR1 MNHNY, CDR2 SVGAGI (reference sequence). The V end lost 2 bases, the J end lost 11 bases, and 20 bases lay between the germline ends. CDR3 length equals 15 residues. This CDR3 reads CASSYPSVGSREQYF. The DNA for the CDR3 is TGTGCCAGCAGTTACCCCTCCGTGGGGTCACGGGAGCAGTATTTT.

This sequence joins TRBV5-6 and TRBJ1-2; no reliable D call. Trimming cost V 2 bases and J 7 bases, with 15 bases left between them. CDR3 size: 14 residues. Germline V gene sequence: CDR1 SGHDT, CDR2 YYEEEE. This chain's CDR3 is CASSFDRYGLGYTF. The CDR3, as DNA: TGTGCCAGCAGCTTCGACCGATACGGCCTTGGCTACACCTTC.

V and J are TRBV30 and TRBJ1-6, with D uncertain. The CDR3 totals 12 residues. CDR1 is GTSNPN, CDR2 SVGIG, per germline (reference sequence). The ends were cut back, 4 bases at V and 10 bases at J, with 11 bases in the middle. The CDR3 bases are TGTGCCTGGACCCTGGGTTTCTCACCCCTCCACTTT. This translates into CAWTLGFSPLHF. The whole variable domain, remainder taken from reference TRBV30 and TRBJ1-6, is SQTIHQWPATLVQPVGSPLSLECTVEGTSNPNLYWYRQAAGRGLQLLFYSVGIGQISSEVPQNLSASRPQDRQFILSSKKLLLSDSGFYLCAWTLGFSPLHFGNGTRLTVT.

There are many counts of this clone. Additional DNA sequences in this sample encode the identical CDR3. The chain is built from TRBV14 and TRBJ1-4; 10 bases map to TRBD1. Germline loops: CDR1 SGHDN, CDR2 FVKESK. V shed 4 bases, J shed 11 bases, and the junction held 4 bases outside the gene matches. This CDR3 comprises 13 residues. DNA of the CDR3: TGTGCCAGCAGCCGGGACAGGGGAGGGAAACTGTTTTTT. It yields the protein CASSRDRGGKLFF.

This clone was detected many times. The V gene is TRBV28, the J gene TRBJ2-2; 7 bases map to TRBD1. V lost 8 bases and J lost 2; bases outside the gene matches: 8. The CDR3 is 15 residues long. Per germline, CDR1 MDHEN and CDR2 SYDVKM. The CDR3 region is CASDHRGTNTGELFF. In DNA form, the CDR3 reads TGTGCCAGCGACCACAGGGGCACCAACACCGGGGAGCTGTTTTTT.

The table lists this clone with many counts. This rearrangement joins TRBV19 to TRBJ1-6; D uncertain. V lost 5 bases to trimming and J lost 9 bases, with 20 bases between them. The germline V gene encodes CDR1 LNHDA and CDR2 SQIVND (reference sequence). The CDR3 is 16 residues long. The CDR3, as DNA: TGTGCCAGTAGTTCTTCGTGGGAGGGTTTGGTTTCACCCCTCCACTTT. Amino acids: CASSSSWEGLVSPLHF.

This clone was detected many times. V and J are TRBV19 and TRBJ1-2; the D is unclear. V was trimmed by 3 bases and J by 4 bases, leaving 15 bases between them. The CDR3 is made up of 15 amino acids. In germline, CDR1 is LNHDA, CDR2 SQIVND (reference sequence). CDR3 DNA sequence: TGTGCCAGTAGTATGGTACAATCTCTGGGCTATGGCTACACCTTC. Translated: CASSMVQSLGYGYTF.

This clone was found a few times. V and J are TRBV12-3 or TRBV12-4 and TRBJ2-5; a weak D match, TRBD2 (5 bases). The V end lost 6 bases, the J end lost 3 bases, and 11 bases lay between the germline ends. The CDR3 sequence is 13 residues long. CDR3 residues: CASRPDLEETQYF. The CDR3 DNA is TGTGCCAGCAGGCCGGACTTGGAAGAGACCCAGTACTTC.

This clone appeared a few times. J is TRBJ2-7 and V is TRBV28; 8 positions match TRBD1. Germline CDR1 is MDHEN and CDR2 is SYDVKM. This CDR3 has 15 residues. Unmatched junction bases numbered 10, after V lost 5 bases and J lost 4 bases. In DNA, the CDR3 is TGTGCCAGCAGTGGACCGGGACAGGAACTTTACGAGCAGTACTTC. Its translation is CASSGPGQELYEQYF. Drawing the rest from reference TRBV28 and TRBJ2-7, the complete variable domain is DVKVTQSSRYLVKRTGEKVFLECVQDMDHENMFWYRQDPGLGLRLIYFSYDVKMKEKGDIPEGYSVSREKKERFSLILESASTNQTSMYLCASSGPGQELYEQYFGPGTRLTVT.

In its sample, this clone was seen a few times. This chain connects TRBV2 to TRBJ1-1; D unclear. There are 15 residues in the CDR3. The germline V gene encodes CDR1 SNHLY and CDR2 FYNNEI. V shed 3 bases and J shed 1 base, with 12 bases lying between them. CDR3 bases: TGTGCCAGCAGTGAGACACCGGCCCCGAACACTGAAGCTTTCTTT. Protein: CASSETPAPNTEAFF.